In its sample, the clone carrying this TCR beta chain was seen a few times. The library was built from around 400 ng RNA with molecular barcoded adaptors for alpha/delta and beta/gamma chains. TCRdb re-derived calls from the reads in MiXCR, one entry per CDR3 protein. The data show about 58,000 distinct CDR3 sequences, 12% seen once. Germline lookup yields CDR1 KGHSH and CDR2 LQKENI. The V and J ends lost 0 bases and 0 bases respectively, with 9 bases between them. This CDR3 region has 16 residues. This record comes from a study of read filtering for tumor transcriptome and immune sequencing. The V and J genes are TRBV18 and TRBJ1-3, with D hard to call. The receptor was isolated from a donor at least 40 years old with multiple myeloma. The sequenced sample consisted of a population of CD138-negative cells sorted from bone marrow. CDR3 in DNA: TGTGCCAGCTCACCACCCACAGCACTCTCTGGAAACACCATATATTTT. It specifies CASSPPTALSGNTIYF.